This T cell receptor beta chain was profiled in a study of shared clonotypes between healthy human individuals. V was clipped by 5 bases and J by 1 base, with 5 bases between them. In germline, CDR1 is SQVTM, CDR2 ANQGSEA. This CDR3 has 12 residues. Regarding the study as a whole: The sharing of roughly 5% of naive CD4 clonotypes was seen across a handful of donors.

Of note for this clone: As yet, its antigen is unknown.

The method was immunoSEQ multiplex PCR; TCRdb's version includes in-frame clones alone and lacks a portion of them. The sample shows roughly 850,000 clones, 90% to 98% of them seen only once. CD45RO-negative, CCR7-selected cells formed the naive CD8 fraction, which excluded terminally differentiated effector memory CD45RA+ cells. The receptor's source is a man younger than 40 in good health. Sequencing was done on a sample of naive CD8+ T cells sorted from blood. The chain recombines TRBV29-1 with TRBJ2-2, with D hard to call. The CDR3 DNA reads TGCAGCGTTCCCCTGAACACCGGGGAGCTGTTTTTT. Its protein is CSVPLNTGELFF.